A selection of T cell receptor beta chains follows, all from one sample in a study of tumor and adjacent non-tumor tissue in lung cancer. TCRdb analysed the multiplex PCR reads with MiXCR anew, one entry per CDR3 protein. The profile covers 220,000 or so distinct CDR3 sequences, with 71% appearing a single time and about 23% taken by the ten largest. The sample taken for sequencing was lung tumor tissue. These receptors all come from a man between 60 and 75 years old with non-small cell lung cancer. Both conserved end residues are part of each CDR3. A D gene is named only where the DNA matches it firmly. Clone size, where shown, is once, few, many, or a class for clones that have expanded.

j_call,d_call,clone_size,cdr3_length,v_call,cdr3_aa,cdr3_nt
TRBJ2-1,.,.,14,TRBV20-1,CNTRGDQGYNEQFF,TGCAATACTAGAGGGGACCAGGGATACAATGAGCAGTTTTTC
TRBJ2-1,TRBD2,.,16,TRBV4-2,CASSTTSGSSYNEQFF,TGTGCCAGCAGCACGACTAGCGGGAGCTCCTACAATGAGCAGTTCTTC
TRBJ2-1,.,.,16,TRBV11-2,CASGSPGLASNNGQFF,TGTGCCAGCGGTTCCCCCGGTCTAGCGTCTAATAATGGGCAGTTCTTC
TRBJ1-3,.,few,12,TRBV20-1,CSAGSSGNTIYF,TGCAGTGCAGGAAGCTCTGGAAACACCATATATTTT
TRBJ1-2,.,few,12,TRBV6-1,CASIIAGSGYTF,TGTGCCAGCATTATAGCCGGTTCTGGCTACACCTTC
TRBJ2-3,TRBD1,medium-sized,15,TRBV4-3,CASSQGQGQSDTQYF,TGCGCCAGCAGCCAGGGACAGGGGCAGTCAGATACGCAGTATTTT
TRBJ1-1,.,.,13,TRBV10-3,CAISESRESEAFF,TGTGCCATCAGTGAGTCAAGGGAGAGTGAAGCTTTCTTT
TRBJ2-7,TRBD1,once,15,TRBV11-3,CVSSLDWTGEMKQYF,TGTGTAAGCAGCTTAGATTGGACAGGGGAGATGAAGCAGTACTTC
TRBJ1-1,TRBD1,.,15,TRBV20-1,CSARQTGYMNTEAFF,TGCAGTGCTAGACAGACAGGGTACATGAACACTGAAGCTTTCTTT
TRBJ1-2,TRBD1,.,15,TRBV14,CASTPTGKRNYGYTF,TGTGCTAGCACCCCGACAGGGAAAAGAAACTATGGCTACACCTTC
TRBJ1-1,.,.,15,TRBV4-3,CASSQDGVRNTETFF,TGCGCCAGCAGCCAAGATGGGGTAAGGAACACTGAAACTTTCTTT
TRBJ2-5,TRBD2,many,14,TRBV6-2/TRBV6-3,CASSYSSGSETQYF,TGTGCCAGCAGTTATTCGAGCGGGAGTGAGACCCAGTACTTC
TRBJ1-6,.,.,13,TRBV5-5,CASSLMQESPLNF,TGTGCCAGCAGCTTGATGCAGGAATCACCCCTCAACTTT
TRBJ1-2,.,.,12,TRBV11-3,CASSRRKGLYTF,TGTGCCAGCAGCAGACGAAAGGGGCTATACACCTTC
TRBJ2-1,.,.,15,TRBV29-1,CSVGRLRLDNNEQFF,TGCAGCGTTGGGCGACTTAGGCTCGACAACAATGAGCAGTTCTTC
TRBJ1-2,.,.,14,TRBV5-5,CASSLVQGNYGYTF,TGTGCCAGCAGCTTGGTACAGGGAAACTATGGCTACACCTTC
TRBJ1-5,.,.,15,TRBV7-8,CASSLAGQITQPQHF,TGTGCCAGCAGCCTGGCCGGACAGATAACTCAGCCCCAGCATTTT
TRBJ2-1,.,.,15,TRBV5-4,CAISFGQRSYNEQFF,TGTGCTATCAGCTTTGGACAGCGCTCCTACAATGAGCAGTTCTTC